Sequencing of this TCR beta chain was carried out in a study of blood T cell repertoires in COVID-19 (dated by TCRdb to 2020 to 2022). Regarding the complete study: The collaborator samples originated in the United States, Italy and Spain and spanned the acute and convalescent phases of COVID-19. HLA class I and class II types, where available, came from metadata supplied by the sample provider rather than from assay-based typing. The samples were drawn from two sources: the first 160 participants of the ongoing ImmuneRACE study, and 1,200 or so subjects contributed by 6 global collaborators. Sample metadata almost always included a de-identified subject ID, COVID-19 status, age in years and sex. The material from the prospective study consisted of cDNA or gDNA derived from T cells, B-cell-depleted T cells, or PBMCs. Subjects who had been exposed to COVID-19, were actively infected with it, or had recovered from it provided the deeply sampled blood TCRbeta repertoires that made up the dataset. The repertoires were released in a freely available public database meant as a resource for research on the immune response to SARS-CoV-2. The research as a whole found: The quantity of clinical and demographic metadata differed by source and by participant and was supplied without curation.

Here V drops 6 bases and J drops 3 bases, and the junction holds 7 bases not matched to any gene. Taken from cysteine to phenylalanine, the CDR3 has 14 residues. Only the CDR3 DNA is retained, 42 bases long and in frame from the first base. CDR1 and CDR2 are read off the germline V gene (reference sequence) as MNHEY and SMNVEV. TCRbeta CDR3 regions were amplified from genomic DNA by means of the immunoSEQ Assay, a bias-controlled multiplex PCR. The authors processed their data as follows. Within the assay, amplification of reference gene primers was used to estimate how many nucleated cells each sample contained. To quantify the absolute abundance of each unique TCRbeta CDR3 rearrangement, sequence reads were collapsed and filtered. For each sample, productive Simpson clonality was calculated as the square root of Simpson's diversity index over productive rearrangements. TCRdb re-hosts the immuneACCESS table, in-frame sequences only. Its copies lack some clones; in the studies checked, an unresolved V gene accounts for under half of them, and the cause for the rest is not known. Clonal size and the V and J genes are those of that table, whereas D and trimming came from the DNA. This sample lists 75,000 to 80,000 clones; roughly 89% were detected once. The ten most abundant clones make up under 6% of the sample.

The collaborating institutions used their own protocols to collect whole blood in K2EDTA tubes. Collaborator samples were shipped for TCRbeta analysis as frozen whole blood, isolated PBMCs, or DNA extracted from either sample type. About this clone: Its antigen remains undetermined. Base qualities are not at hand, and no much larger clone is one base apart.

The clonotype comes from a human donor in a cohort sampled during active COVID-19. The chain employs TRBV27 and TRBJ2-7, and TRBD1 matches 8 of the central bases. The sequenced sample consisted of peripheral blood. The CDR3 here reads CASRAGGVGYEQYF. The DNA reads TGTGCCAGCAGGGCAGGGGGCGTAGGCTACGAGCAGTACTTC.